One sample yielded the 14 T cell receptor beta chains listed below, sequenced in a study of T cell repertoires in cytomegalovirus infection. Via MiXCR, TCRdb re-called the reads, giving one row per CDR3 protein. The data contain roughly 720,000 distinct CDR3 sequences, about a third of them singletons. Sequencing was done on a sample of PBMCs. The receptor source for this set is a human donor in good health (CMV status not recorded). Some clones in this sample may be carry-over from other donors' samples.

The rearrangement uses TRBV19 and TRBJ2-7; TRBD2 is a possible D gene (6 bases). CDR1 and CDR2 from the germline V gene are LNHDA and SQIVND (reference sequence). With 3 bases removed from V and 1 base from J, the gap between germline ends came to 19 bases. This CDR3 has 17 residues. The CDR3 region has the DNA TGTGCCAGTAGTATCTCGTTTGGAGCGGGTGAGTCCTACGAGCAGTACTTC. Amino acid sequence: CASSISFGAGESYEQYF.

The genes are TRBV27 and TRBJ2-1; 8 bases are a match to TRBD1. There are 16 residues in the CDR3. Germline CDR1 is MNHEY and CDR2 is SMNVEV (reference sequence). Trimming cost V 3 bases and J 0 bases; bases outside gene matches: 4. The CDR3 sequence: CASSFYRGSSYNEQFF. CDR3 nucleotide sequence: TGTGCCAGCAGTTTCTACAGGGGGAGCTCCTACAATGAGCAGTTCTTC.

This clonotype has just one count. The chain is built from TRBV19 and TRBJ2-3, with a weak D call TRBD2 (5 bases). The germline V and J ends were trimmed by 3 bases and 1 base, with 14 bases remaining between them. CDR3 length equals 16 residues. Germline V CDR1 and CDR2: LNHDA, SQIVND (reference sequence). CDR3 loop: CASSINLQRGTDTQYF. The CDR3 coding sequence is TGTGCCAGTAGTATCAACCTACAGAGGGGCACAGATACGCAGTATTTT.

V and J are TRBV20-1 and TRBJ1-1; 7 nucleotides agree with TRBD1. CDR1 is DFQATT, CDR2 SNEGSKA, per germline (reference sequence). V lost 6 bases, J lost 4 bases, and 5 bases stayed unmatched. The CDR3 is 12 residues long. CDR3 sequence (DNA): TGCAGTGCCGCCTCAGGGGGCACTGAAGCTTTCTTT. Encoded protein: CSAASGGTEAFF.

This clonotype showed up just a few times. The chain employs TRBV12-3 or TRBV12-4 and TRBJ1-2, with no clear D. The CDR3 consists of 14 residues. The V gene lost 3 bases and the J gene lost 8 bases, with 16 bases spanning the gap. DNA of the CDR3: TGTGCCAGCAGTTTGTTCAGGCCCGCGGAGGGCTACACCTTC. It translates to CASSLFRPAEGYTF.

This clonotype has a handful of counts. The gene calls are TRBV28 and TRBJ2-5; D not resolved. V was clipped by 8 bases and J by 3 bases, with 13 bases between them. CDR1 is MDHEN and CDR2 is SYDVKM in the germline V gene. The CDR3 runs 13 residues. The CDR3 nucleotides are TGTGCCAGCGGCTGGGCAGAAAAAGAGACCCAGTACTTC. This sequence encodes CASGWAEKETQYF.

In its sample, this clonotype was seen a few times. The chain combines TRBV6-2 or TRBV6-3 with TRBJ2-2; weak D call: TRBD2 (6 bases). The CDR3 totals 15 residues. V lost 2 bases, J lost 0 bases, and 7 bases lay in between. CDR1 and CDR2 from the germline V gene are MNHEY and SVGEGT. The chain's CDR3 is CASSYREANTGELFF. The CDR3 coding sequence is TGTGCCAGCAGTTACAGGGAGGCGAACACCGGGGAGCTGTTTTTT.

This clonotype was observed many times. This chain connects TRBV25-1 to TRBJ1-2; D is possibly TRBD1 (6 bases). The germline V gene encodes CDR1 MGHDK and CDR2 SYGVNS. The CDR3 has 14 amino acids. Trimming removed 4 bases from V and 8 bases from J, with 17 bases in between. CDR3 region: CASSAQQGRGGYTF. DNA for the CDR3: TGTGCCAGCAGTGCCCAACAGGGACGTGGAGGCTACACCTTC.

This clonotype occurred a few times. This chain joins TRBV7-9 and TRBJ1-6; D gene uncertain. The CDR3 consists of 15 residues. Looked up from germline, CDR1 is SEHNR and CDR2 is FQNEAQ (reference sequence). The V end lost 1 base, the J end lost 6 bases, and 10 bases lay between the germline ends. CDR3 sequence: CASSLDGVTNSPLHF. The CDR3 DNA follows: TGTGCCAGCAGCTTAGACGGGGTTACTAATTCACCCCTCCACTTT.

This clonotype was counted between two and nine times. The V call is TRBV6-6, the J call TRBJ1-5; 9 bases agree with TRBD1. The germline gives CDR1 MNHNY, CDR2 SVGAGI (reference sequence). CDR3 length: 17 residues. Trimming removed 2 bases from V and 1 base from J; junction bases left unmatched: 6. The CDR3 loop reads CASSYGTGRASNQPQHF. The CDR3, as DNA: TGTGCCAGCAGTTACGGGACAGGGAGGGCAAGCAATCAGCCCCAGCATTTT.

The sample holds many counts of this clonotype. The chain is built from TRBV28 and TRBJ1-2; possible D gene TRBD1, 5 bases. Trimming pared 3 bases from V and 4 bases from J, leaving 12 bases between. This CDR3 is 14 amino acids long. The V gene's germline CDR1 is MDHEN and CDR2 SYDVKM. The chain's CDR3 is CASSLVGGTYGYTF. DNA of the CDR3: TGTGCCAGCAGTTTGGTCGGGGGGACCTATGGCTACACCTTC.

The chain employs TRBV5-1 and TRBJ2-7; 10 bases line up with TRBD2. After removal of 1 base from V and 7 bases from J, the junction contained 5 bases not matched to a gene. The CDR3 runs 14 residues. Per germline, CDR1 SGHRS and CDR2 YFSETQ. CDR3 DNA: TGCGCCAGCAGCTTGCCTAGCGGGAGAAATGAGCAGTACTTC. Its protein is CASSLPSGRNEQYF. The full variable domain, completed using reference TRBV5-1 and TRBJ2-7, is KAGVTQTPRYLIKTRGQQVTLSCSPISGHRSVSWYQQTPGQGLQFLFEYFSETQRNKGNFPGRFSGRQFSNSRSEMNVSTLELGDSALYLCASSLPSGRNEQYFGPGTRLTVT.

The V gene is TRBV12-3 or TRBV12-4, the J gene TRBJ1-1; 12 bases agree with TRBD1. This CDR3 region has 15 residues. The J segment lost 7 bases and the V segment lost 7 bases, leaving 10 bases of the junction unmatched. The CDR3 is CASNLPGQGAGEAFF. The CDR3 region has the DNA TGTGCCAGCAACCTCCCGGGACAGGGGGCTGGTGAAGCTTTCTTT.

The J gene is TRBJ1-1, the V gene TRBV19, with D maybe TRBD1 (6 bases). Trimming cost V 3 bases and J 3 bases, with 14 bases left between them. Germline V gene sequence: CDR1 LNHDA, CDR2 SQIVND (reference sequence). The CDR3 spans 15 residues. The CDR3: CASSIRTERDTEAFF. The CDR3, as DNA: TGTGCCAGTAGTATTCGGACAGAGAGAGACACTGAAGCTTTCTTT.